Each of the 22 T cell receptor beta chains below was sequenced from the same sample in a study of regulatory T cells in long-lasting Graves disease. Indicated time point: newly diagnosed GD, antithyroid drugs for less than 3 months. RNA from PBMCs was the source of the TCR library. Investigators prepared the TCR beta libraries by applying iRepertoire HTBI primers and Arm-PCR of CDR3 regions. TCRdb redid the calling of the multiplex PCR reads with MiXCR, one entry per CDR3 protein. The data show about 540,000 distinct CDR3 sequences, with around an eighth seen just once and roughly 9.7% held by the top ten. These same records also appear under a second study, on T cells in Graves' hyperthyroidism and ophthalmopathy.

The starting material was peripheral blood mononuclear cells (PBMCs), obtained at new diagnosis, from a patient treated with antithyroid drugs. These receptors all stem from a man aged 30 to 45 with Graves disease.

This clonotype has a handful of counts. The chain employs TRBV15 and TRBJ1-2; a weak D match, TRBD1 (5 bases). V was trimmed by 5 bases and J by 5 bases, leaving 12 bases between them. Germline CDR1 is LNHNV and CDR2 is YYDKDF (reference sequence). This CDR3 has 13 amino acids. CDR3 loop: CATSGTAGYGYTF. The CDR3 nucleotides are TGTGCCACCAGCGGGACGGCGGGATATGGCTACACCTTC. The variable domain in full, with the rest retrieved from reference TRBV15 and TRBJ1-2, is DAMVIQNPRYQVTQFGKPVTLSCSQTLNHNVMYWYQQKSSQAPKLLFHYYDKDFNNEADTPDNFQSRRPNTSFCFLDIRSPGLGDTAMYLCATSGTAGYGYTFGSGTRLTVV.

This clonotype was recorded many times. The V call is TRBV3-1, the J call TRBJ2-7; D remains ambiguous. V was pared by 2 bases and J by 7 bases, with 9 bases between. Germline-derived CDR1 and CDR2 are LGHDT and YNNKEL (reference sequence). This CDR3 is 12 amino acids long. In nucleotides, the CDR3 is TGTGCCAGCAGCCAACCCGCAGGAGAGCAGTACTTC. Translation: CASSQPAGEQYF.

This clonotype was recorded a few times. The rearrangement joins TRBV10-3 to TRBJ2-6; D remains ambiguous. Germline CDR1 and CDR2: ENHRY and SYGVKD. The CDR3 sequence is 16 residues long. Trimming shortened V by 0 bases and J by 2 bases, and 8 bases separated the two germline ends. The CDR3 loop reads CAISESNGPGANVLTF. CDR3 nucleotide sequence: TGTGCCATCAGTGAGTCGAATGGTCCTGGGGCCAACGTCCTGACTTTC.

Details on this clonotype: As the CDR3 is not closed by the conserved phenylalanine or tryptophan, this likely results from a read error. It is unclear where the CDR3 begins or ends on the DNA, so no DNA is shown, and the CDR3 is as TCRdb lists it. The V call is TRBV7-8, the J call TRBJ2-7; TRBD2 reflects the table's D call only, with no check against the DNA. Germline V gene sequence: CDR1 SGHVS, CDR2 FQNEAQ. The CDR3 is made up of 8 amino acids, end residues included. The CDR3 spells CASTERAG.

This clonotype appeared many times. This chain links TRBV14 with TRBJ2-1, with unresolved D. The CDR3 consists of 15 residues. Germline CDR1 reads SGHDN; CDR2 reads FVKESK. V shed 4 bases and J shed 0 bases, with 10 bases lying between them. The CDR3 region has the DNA TGTGCCAGCAGCCTTGGTTCGGCCTCCTACAATGAGCAGTTCTTC. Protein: CASSLGSASYNEQFF.

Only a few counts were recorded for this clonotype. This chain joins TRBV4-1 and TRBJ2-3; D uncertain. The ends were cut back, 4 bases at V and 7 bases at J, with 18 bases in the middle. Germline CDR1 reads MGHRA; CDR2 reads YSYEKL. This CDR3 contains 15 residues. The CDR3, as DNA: TGCGCCAGCAGCCCACTTACGCGGAGAGCAAATACGCAGTATTTT. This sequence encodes CASSPLTRRANTQYF.

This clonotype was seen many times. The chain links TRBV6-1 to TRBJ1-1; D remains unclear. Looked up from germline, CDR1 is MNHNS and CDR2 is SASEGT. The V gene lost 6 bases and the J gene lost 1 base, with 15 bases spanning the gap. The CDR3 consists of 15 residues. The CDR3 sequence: CASSSYRGSNTEAFF. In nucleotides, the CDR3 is TGTGCCAGCAGCTCTTATCGAGGCTCGAACACTGAAGCTTTCTTT.

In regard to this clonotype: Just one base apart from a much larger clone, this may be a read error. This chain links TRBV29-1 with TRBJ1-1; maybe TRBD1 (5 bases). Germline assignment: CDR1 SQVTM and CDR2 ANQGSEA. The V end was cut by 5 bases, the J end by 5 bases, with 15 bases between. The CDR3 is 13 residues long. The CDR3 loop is CSVTTGGGTEAFF. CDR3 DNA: TGCAGCGTTACGACGGGCGGGGGAACTGAAGCTTTCTTT.

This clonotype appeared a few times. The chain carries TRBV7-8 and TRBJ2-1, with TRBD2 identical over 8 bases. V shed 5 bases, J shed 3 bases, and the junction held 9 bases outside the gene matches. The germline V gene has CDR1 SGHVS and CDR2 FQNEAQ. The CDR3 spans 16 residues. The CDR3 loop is CASSPAAGGGYNEQFF. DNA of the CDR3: TGTGCCAGCAGCCCTGCGGCGGGAGGCGGCTACAATGAGCAGTTCTTC.

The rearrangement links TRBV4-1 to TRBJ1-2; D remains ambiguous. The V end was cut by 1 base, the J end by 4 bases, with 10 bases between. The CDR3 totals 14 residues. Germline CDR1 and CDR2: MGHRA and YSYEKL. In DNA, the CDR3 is TGCGCCAGCAGCCAAGGGGCCTCGGGCTATGGCTACACCTTC. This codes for CASSQGASGYGYTF.

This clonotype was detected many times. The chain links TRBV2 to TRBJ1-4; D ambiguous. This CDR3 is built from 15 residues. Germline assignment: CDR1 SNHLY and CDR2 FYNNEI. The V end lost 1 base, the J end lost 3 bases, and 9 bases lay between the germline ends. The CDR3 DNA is TGTGCCAGCAGTGAAGGGATTAGGTCTAATGAAAAACTGTTTTTT. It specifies CASSEGIRSNEKLFF.

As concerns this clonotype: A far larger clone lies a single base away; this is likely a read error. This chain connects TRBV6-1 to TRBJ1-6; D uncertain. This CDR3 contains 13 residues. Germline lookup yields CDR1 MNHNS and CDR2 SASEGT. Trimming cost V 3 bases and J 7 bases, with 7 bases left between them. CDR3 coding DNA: TGTGCCAGCAGTGAGCAAAAGAATTCACCCCTCCACTTT. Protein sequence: CASSEQKNSPLHF.

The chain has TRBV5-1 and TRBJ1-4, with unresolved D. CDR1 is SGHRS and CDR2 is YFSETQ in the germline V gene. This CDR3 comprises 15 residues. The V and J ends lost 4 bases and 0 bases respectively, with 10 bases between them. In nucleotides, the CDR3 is TGCGCCAGCAGCCGACCAGAAACAACTAATGAAAAACTGTTTTTT. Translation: CASSRPETTNEKLFF.

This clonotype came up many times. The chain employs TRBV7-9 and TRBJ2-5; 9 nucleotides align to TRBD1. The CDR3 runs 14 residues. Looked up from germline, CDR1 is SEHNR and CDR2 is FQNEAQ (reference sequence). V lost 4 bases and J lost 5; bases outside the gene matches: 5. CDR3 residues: CASSSQGAAETQYF. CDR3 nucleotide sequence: TGTGCCAGCAGCTCACAGGGGGCCGCGGAGACCCAGTACTTC.

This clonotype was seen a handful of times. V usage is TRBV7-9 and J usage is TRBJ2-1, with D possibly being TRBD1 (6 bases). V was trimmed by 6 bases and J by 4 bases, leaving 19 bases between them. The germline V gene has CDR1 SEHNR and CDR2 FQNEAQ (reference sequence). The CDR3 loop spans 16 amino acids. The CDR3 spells CASSMFTGHPYNEQFF. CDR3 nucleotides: TGTGCCAGCAGTATGTTCACGGGACACCCGTACAATGAGCAGTTCTTC.

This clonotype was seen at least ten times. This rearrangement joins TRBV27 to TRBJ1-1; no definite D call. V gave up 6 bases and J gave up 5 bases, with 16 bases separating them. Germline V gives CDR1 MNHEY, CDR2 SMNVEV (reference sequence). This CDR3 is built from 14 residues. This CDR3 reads CASSPRVGRTEAFF. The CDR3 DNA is TGTGCCAGCAGCCCGAGAGTTGGGAGGACTGAAGCTTTCTTT.

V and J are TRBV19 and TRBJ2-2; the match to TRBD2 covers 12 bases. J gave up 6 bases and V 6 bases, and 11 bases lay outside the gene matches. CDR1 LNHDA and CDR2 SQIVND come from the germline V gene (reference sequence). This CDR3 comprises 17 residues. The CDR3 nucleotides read TGTGCCAGTAGACCTTTGCCCCTAGCGGGAGGGTCCGGGGAGCTGTTTTTT. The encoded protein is CASRPLPLAGGSGELFF.

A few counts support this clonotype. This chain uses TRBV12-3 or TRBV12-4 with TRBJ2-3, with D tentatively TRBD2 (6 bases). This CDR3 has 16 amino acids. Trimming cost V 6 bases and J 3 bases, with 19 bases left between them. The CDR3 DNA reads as TGTGCCAGCAGCTCCCGGACTATCGGGAGTACAGATACGCAGTATTTT. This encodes CASSSRTIGSTDTQYF.

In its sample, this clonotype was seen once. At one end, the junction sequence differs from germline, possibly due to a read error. CDR3 in amino acids: CTTSRDRAVGNQPQHF. The CDR3 DNA follows: TGTACCACCAGCAGAGATAGGGCGGTTGGCAATCAGCCCCAGCATTTT. The chain joins TRBV15 to TRBJ1-5; D not certain. Per the germline V gene, CDR1 is LNHNV and CDR2 is YYDKDF (reference sequence). The CDR3 totals 16 residues.

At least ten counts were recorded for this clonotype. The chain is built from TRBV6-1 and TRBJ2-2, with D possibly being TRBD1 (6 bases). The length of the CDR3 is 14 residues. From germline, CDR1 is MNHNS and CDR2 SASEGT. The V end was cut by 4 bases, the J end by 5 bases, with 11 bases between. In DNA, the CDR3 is TGTGCCAGCAGTGTAAAGGGGGAGACCGGGGAGCTGTTTTTT. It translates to CASSVKGETGELFF.

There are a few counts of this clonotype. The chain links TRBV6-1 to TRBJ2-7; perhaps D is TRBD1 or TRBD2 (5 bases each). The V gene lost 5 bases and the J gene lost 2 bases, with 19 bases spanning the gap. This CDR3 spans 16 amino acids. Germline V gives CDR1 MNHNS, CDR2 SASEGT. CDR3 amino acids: CASSNPRDAVTYEQYF. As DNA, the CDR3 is TGTGCCAGCAGTAACCCCCGGGACGCGGTAACCTACGAGCAGTACTTC.

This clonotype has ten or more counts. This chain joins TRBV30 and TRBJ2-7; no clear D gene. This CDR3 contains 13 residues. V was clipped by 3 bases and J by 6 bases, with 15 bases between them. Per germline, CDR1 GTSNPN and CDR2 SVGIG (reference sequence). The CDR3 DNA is TGTGCCTGGAGGGTTCCGCCTGCTTTCGAGCAGTACTTC. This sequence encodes CAWRVPPAFEQYF. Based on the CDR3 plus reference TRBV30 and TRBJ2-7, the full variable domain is SQTIHQWPATLVQPVGSPLSLECTVEGTSNPNLYWYRQAAGRGLQLLFYSVGIGQISSEVPQNLSASRPQDRQFILSSKKLLLSDSGFYLCAWRVPPAFEQYFGPGTRLTVT.